Listed here are 8 T cell receptor beta chains from one sample, sequenced in a study of blood T cells in healthy people across ages (dated by TCRdb to the mid-2010s). Library preparation used 5' RACE. Sequencing used an Illumina HiSeq 2500. A second PCR of roughly 7 to 11 cycles was performed with a sample-barcoded 5' primer and a J-beta primer mix. The public sequencing data were trimmed at Q25 with fastp and processed into clonotypes with MiXCR by TCRdb, which kept only in-frame beta chains. One record per CDR3 amino acid sequence lists the most common genes and DNA. This sample holds roughly 730,000 distinct CDR3 sequences; 45% to 70% were observed only once. Of the sample, around 24% falls within the top ten clones. Material for sequencing was blood. The receptor set was obtained from a middle-aged man in good health.

J is TRBJ2-3 and V is TRBV6-2 or TRBV6-3, with 8 bases aligning to TRBD2. Losses at the gene ends were 1 base for V and 5 bases for J; bases not matched to a gene: 5. The CDR3 loop spans 15 amino acids. Germline CDR1 reads MNHEY; CDR2 reads SVGEGT. CDR3 coding DNA: TGTGCCAGCAGTTACTACGCGGGAGGCGGAGATACGCAGTATTTT. This sequence encodes CASSYYAGGGDTQYF.

The sample holds a few counts of this clonotype. The chain is built from TRBV29-1 and TRBJ2-3; no firm D call. The germline V gene encodes CDR1 SQVTM and CDR2 ANQGSEA. V shed 4 bases and J shed 1 base, with 9 bases lying between them. This CDR3 has 13 amino acids. The CDR3, as DNA: TGCAGCGTTGGTCTCGCGGGCACAGATACGCAGTATTTT. Amino acid sequence: CSVGLAGTDTQYF.

V usage is TRBV7-9 and J usage is TRBJ1-2; D is ambiguous. The CDR3 is made up of 13 amino acids. The germline V gene encodes CDR1 SEHNR and CDR2 FQNEAQ (reference sequence). The V end was cut by 0 bases, the J end by 3 bases, with 5 bases between. Here the CDR3 reads CASSLAVYYGYTF. Here the CDR3 DNA reads TGTGCCAGCAGCTTAGCGGTGTACTATGGCTACACCTTC.

Here the CDR3 DNA reads TGTGCCAGCAGCCCCCAGGCTAGGCTGGCGTCAACAGATACGCAGTATTTT. Translating it yields CASSPQARLASTDTQYF. This rearrangement joins TRBV7-6 to TRBJ2-3; unclear D gene. This CDR3 is built from 17 residues. The V end lost 5 bases, the J end lost 3 bases, and 21 bases lay between the germline ends. Per germline, CDR1 SGHVS and CDR2 FNYEAQ. Based on the CDR3 plus reference TRBV7-6 and TRBJ2-3, the full variable domain is GAGVSQSPRYKVTKRGQDVALRCDPISGHVSLYWYRQALGQGPEFLTYFNYEAQQDKSGLPNDRFSAERPEGSISTLTIQRTEQRDSAMYRCASSPQARLASTDTQYFGPGTRLTVL.

The rearrangement joins TRBV29-1 to TRBJ2-5; D is uncertain. The V gene's germline CDR1 is SQVTM and CDR2 ANQGSEA. The CDR3 extends over 10 amino acids. Trimming pared 3 bases from V and 3 bases from J, leaving 2 bases between. CDR3 nucleotide sequence: TGCAGCGTTGACAAAGAGACCCAGTACTTC. Translated, it gives CSVDKETQYF.

V is TRBV4-3 and J is TRBJ2-1; no clear D gene. This CDR3 has 16 residues. V lost 0 bases and J lost 1, with 10 bases in between. The V gene's germline CDR1 is LGHNA and CDR2 YSLEER. The CDR3 DNA follows: TGCGCCAGCAGCCAAGACAAGTTAATATCCTACAATGAGCAGTTCTTC. Amino acid sequence: CASSQDKLISYNEQFF.

This clonotype was detected a few times. V and J are TRBV20-1 and TRBJ2-3; no clear D. The CDR3 extends over 14 amino acids. V lost 5 bases, J lost 1 base, and 13 bases lay in between. Germline values: CDR1 DFQATT, CDR2 SNEGSKA (reference sequence). CDR3 region: CSAALKVGTDTQYF. The CDR3 DNA reads as TGCAGTGCTGCCCTCAAGGTTGGCACAGATACGCAGTATTTT.

The genes are TRBV5-1 and TRBJ2-7; 10 bases map to TRBD2. Per germline, CDR1 SGHRS and CDR2 YFSETQ. The junction had 12 bases not matched to a gene; V was cut back by 2 bases and J by 7 bases. There are 16 residues in the CDR3. The CDR3 nucleotides are TGCGCCAGCAGCTTATCACCGGGACTAGCGCAGAATGAGCAGTACTTC. It yields the protein CASSLSPGLAQNEQYF. Using reference TRBV5-1 and TRBJ2-7 for the parts outside the CDR3, the full variable domain is KAGVTQTPRYLIKTRGQQVTLSCSPISGHRSVSWYQQTPGQGLQFLFEYFSETQRNKGNFPGRFSGRQFSNSRSEMNVSTLELGDSALYLCASSLSPGLAQNEQYFGPGTRLTVT.